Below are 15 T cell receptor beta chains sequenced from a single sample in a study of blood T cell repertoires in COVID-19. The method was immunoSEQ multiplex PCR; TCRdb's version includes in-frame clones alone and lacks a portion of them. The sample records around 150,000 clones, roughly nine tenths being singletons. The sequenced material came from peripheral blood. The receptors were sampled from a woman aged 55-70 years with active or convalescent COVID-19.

This CDR3 reads CASSHNYGYTF. CDR3 in DNA: TGTGCCAGCAGCCATAACTATGGCTACACCTTC. The chain uses TRBV6-5 and TRBJ1-2; unclear D gene. This CDR3 is built from 11 residues. Germline V gives CDR1 MNHEY, CDR2 SVGAGI. V gave up 6 bases and J gave up 1 base, with 3 bases separating them.

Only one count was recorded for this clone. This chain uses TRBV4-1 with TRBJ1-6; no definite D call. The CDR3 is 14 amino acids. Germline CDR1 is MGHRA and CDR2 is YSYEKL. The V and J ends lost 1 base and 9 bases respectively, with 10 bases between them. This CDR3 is CASSQAAEVSPLHF. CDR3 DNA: TGCGCCAGCAGCCAAGCGGCAGAGGTTTCACCCCTCCACTTT.

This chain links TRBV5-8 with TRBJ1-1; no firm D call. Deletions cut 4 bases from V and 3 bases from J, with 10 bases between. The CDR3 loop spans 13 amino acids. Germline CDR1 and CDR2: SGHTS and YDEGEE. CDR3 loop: CASSPLRYTEAFF. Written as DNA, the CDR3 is TGTGCCAGCAGCCCACTCAGGTACACTGAAGCTTTCTTT.

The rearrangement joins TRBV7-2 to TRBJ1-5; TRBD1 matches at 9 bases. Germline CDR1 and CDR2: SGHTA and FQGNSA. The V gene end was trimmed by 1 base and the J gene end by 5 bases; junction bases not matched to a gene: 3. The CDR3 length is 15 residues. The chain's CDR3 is CASSLEGQGYQPQHF. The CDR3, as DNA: TGTGCCAGCAGCTTAGAGGGACAGGGATATCAGCCCCAGCATTTT.

CDR3 bases: TGTGCCAGCAGTAGAGGGGGCGCCGGAAACACCATATATTTT. Protein product: CASSRGGAGNTIYF. The rearrangement joins TRBV5-8 to TRBJ1-3; 7 bases line up with TRBD1. Trimming took 5 bases from V and 4 from J; bases not matched to a gene: 6. CDR1 and CDR2 (germline): SGHTS, YDEGEE. CDR3 length: 14 residues.

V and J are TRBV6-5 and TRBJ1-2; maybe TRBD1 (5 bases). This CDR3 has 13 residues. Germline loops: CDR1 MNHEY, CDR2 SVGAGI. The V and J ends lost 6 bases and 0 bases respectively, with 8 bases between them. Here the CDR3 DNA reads TGTGCCAGCAGGGGGGGGGCTAACTATGGCTACACCTTC. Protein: CASRGGANYGYTF.

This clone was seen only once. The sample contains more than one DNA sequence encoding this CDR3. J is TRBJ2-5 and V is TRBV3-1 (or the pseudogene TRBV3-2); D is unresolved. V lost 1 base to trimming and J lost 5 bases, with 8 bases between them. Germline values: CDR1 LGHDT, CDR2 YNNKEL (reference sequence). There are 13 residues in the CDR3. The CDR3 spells CASSQGQWETQYF. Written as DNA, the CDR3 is TGTGCCAGCAGCCAAGGGCAGTGGGAGACCCAGTACTTC.

The DNA of the CDR3 is TGCAGCGTTTTCACAGATACTAACACTGAAGCTTTCTTT. It encodes CSVFTDTNTEAFF. This chain uses TRBV29-1 with TRBJ1-1; D is unresolved. V shed 5 bases and J shed 2 bases, with 12 bases lying between them. This CDR3 spans 13 amino acids. CDR1 SQVTM and CDR2 ANQGSEA come from the germline V gene.

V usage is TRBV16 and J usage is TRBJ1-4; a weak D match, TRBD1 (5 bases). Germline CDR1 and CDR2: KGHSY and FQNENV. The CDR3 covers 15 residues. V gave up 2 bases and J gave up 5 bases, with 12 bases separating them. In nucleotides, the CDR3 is TGTGCCAGCAGCCAACAGGGACTTTCCAATGAAAAACTGTTTTTT. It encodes CASSQQGLSNEKLFF.

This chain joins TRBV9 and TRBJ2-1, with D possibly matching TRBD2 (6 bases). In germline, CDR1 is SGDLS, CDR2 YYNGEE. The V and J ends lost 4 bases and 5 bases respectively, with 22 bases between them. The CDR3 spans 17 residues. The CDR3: CASSIRTGRGGDNEQFF. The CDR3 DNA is TGTGCCAGCAGCATACGAACGGGGCGGGGTGGAGACAATGAGCAGTTCTTC.

The CDR3 DNA sequence: TGTGCCAGCAAGGACGAAAAGGGGGCGAATCAGCCCCAGCATTTT. Translated, it gives CASKDEKGANQPQHF. V gene TRBV27 combines with J gene TRBJ1-5, with TRBD1 identical over 7 bases. CDR3 length equals 15 residues. The V and J ends lost 7 bases and 4 bases, in that order; junction bases with no gene match: 10. Germline CDR1 and CDR2: MNHEY and SMNVEV (reference sequence).

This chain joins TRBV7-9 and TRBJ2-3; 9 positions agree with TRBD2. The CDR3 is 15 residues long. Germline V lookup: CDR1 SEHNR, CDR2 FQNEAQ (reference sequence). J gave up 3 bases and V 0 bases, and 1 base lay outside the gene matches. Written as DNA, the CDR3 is TGTGCCAGCAGCTTAGCGCTAGCGGGGACAGATACGCAGTATTTT. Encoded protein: CASSLALAGTDTQYF.

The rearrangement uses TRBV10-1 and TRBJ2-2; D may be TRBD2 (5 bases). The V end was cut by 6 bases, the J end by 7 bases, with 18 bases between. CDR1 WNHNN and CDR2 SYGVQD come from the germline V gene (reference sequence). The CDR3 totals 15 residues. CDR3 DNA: TGCGCCAGCAGCGACCCGGACTTTCGCGGCGGGGAGCTGTTTTTT. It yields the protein CASSDPDFRGGELFF.

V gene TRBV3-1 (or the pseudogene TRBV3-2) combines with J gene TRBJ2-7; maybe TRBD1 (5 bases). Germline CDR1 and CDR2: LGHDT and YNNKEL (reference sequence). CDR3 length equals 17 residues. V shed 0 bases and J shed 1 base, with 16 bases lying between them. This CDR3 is CASSQDRVFRLSYEQYF. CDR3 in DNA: TGTGCCAGCAGCCAAGACAGGGTTTTTCGATTATCCTACGAGCAGTACTTC.

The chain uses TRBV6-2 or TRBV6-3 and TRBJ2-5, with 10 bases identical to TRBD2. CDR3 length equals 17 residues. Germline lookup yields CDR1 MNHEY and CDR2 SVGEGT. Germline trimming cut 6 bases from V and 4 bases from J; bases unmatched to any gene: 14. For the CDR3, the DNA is TGTGCCAGCAGCCGGGCGCGGGTAGCGGGGGGATTAGAGACCCAGTACTTC. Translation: CASSRARVAGGLETQYF.